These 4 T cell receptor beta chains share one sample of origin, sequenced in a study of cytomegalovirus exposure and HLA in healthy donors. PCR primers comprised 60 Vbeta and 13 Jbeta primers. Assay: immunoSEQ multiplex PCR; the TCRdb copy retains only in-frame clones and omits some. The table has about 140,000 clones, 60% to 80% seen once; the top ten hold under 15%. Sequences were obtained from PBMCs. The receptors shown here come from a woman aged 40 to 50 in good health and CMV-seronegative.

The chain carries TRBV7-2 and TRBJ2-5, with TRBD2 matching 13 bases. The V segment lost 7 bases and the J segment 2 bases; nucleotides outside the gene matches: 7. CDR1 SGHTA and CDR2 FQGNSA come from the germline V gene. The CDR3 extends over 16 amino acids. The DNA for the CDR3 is TGTGCCAGCACCACGACTAGCGGGGGGCTTCAAGAGACCCAGTACTTC. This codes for CASTTTSGGLQETQYF.

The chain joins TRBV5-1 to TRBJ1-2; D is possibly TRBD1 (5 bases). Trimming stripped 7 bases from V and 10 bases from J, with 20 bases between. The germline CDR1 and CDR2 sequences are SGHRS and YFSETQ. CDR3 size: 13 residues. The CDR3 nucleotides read TGCGCCAGCGCCCCTGAATGGGGGGATGTCTACACCTTC. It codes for CASAPEWGDVYTF.

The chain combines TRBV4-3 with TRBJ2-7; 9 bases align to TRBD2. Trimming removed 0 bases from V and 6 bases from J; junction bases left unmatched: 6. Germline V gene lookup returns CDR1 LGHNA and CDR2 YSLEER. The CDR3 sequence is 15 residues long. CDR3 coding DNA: TGCGCCAGCAGCCAAGATCTGGGACTAGCTACCGAGCAGTACTTC. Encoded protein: CASSQDLGLATEQYF.

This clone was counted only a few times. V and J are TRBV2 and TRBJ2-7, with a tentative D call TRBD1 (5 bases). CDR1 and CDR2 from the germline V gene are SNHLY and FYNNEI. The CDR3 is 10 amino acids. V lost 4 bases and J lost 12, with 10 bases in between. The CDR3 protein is CASSVVGAYF. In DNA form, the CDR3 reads TGTGCCAGCAGTGTGGTTGGGGCGTACTTC. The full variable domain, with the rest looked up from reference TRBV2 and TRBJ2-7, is EPEVTQTPSHQVTQMGQEVILRCVPISNHLYFYWYRQILGQKVEFLVSFYNNEISEKSEIFDDQFSVERPDGSNFTLKIRSTKLEDSAMYFCASSVVGAYFGPGTRLTVT.